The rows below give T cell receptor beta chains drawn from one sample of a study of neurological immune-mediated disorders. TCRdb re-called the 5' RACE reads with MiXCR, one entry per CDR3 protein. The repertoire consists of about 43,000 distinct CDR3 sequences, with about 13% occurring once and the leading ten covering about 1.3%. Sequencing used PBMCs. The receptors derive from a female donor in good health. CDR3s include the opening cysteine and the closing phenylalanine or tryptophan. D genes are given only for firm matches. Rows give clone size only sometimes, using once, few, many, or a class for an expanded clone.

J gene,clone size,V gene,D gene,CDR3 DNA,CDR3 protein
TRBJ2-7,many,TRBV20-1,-,TGCAGTGCTAGTCTCGGACACACTAACTACGAGCAGTACTTC,CSASLGHTNYEQYF
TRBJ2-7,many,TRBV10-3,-,TGTGCCATCAGAAGCGGCTACGAGCAGTACTTC,CAIRSGYEQYF
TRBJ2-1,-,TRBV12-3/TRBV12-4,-,TGTGCCAGCAGTTTGCTGCTCGTTTACAATGAGCAGTTCTTC,CASSLLLVYNEQFF
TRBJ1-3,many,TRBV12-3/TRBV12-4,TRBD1,TGTGCCAGCAGAGACGAAACAGGGGGCAGAAACACCATATATTTT,CASRDETGGRNTIYF
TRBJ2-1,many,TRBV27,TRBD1,TGTGCCAGCAGTCCACAGGGGGCAGCGGGGAATGAGCAGTTCTTC,CASSPQGAAGNEQFF
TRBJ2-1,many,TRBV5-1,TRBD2,TGCGCCAGCGGGGGACTAGCGGGGGGAACATACAATGAGCAGTTCTTC,CASGGLAGGTYNEQFF
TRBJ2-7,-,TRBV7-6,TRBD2,TGTGCCAGCAGCGCTACTAGCGGGGGATCTGGGGAGCAGTACTTC,CASSATSGGSGEQYF
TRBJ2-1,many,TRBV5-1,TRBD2,TGCGCCAGCAGCCCCCTAGCGGGGAACTCCTACAATGAGCAGTTCTTC,CASSPLAGNSYNEQFF
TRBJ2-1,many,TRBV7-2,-,TGTGCCAGCAACGCCCAGAGATTATATTCCTACAATGAGCAGTTCTTC,CASNAQRLYSYNEQFF
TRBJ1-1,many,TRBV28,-,TGTGCCAGCAGAAGCGGGGGGGGAGGGACTGAAGCTTTCTTT,CASRSGGGGTEAFF
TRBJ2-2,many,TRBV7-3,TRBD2,TGTGCCAGCAGCTTAATGGCTAGCGGGCTTAACACCGGGGAGCTGTTTTTT,CASSLMASGLNTGELFF
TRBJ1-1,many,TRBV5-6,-,TGTGCCAGCAGCTTGGACGGGGGTAGGGGGGAAGCTTTCTTT,CASSLDGGRGEAFF
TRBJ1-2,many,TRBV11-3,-,TGTGCCAGCAGCTTAAGAGGGATGGGACAAGGGTTCCCCACCTTC,CASSLRGMGQGFPTF
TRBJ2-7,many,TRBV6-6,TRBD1,TGTGCCAGCAGTAACCACAGGGGGCGAAGCGAGCAGTACTTC,CASSNHRGRSEQYF
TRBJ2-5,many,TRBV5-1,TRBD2,TGCGCCAGCAGCTTGGTTCCTAGCGGGCAAGAGACCCAGTACTTC,CASSLVPSGQETQYF
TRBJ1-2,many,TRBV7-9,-,TGTGCCAGCAGCTTAGCGAAGGAAGGCTACACCTTC,CASSLAKEGYTF
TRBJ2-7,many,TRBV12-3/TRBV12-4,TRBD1,TGTGCCAGCAGTGGTACCGGGACAGGGATCCACGAGCAGTACTTC,CASSGTGTGIHEQYF
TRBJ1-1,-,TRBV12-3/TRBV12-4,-,TGTGCCAGCAGTTTAGCGCCGGGGATTCTGAACACTGAAGCTTTCTTT,CASSLAPGILNTEAFF
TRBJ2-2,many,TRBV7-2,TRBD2,TGTGCCAGCAGCTTGAGACTAGCGGGACGGGCCGGGGAGCTGTTTTTT,CASSLRLAGRAGELFF
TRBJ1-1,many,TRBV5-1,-,TGCGCCAGCAGCTATGGCAGGTCTGAAGCTTTCTTT,CASSYGRSEAFF
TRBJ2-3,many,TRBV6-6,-,TGTGCCAGCAGCAGGGCCTGGCCCAGCACAGATACGCAGTATTTT,CASSRAWPSTDTQYF
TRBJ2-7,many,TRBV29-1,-,TGCAGCGTTGAAAATAGCTACGAGCAGTACTTC,CSVENSYEQYF
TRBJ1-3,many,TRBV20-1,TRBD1,TGCAGTGCTAGAGCCGGGACAGGTGGAAACACCATATATTTT,CSARAGTGGNTIYF
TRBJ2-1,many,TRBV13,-,TGTGCCAGCAGCCCCCCCCCCGGGGGCAATGAGCAGTTCTTC,CASSPPPGGNEQFF
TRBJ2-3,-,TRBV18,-,TGTGCCAGCTCCCTCCTATTGGCAGGCACAGATACGCAGTATTTT,CASSLLLAGTDTQYF
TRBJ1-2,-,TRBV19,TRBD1,TGTGCCAGTAGTTCCTCGGGACAGGGGGACTATGGCTACACCTTC,CASSSSGQGDYGYTF